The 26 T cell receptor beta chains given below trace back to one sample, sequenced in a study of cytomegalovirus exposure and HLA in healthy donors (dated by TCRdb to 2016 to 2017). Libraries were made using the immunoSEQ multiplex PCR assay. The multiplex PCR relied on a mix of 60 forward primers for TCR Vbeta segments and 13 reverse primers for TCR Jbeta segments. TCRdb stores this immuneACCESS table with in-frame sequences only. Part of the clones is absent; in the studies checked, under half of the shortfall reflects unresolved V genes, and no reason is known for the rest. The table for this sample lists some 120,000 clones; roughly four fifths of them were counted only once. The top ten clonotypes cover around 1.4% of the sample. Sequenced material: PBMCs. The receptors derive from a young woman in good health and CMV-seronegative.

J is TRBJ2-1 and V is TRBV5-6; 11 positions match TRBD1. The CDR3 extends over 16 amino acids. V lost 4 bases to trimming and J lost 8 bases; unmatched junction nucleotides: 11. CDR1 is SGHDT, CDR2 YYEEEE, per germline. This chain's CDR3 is CASSLRTGGSIDEQFF. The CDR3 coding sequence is TGTGCCAGCAGCCTCAGGACAGGGGGCAGTATCGATGAGCAGTTCTTC.

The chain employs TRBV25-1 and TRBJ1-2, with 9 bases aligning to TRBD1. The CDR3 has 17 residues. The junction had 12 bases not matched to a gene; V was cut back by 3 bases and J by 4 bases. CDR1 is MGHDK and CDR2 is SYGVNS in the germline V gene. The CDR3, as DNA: TGTGCCAGCAGTGATAACGGACAGGGGCGCATCTTCTATGGCTACACCTTC. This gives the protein CASSDNGQGRIFYGYTF.

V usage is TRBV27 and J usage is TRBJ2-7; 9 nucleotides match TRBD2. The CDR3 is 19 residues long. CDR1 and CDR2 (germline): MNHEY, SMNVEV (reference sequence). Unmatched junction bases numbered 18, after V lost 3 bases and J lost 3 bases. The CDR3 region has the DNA TGTGCCAGCAGTTTGTTTTCCGGCTCTAGCGGGAATGTATACTACGAGCAGTACTTC. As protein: CASSLFSGSSGNVYYEQYF.

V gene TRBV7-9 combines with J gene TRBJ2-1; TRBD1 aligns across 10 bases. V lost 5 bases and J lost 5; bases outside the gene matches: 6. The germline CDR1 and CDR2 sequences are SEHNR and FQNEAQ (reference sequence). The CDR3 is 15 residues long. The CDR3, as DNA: TGTGCCAGCAGCCCAAGGGGACAGGGGAACAATGAGCAGTTCTTC. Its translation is CASSPRGQGNNEQFF.

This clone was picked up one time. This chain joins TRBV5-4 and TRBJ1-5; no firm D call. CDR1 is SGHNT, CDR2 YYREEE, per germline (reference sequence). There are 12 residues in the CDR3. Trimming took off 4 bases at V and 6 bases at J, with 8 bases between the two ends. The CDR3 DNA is TGTGCCAGCAGCCAGGTGGGTCAGCCCCAGCATTTT. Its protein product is CASSQVGQPQHF.

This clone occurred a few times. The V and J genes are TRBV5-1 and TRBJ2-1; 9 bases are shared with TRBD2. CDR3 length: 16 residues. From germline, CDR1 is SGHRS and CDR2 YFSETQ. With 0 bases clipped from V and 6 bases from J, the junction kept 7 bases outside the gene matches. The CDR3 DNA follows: TGCGCCAGCAGCTTGGCCGGGCTAGCGGGGAGCAATGAGCAGTTCTTC. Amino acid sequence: CASSLAGLAGSNEQFF.

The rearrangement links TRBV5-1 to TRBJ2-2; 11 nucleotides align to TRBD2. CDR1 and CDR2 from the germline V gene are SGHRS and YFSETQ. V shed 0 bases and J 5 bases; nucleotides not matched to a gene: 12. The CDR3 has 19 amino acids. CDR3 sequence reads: CASSLVGPLAGVQTGELFF. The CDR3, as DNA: TGCGCCAGCAGCTTGGTGGGGCCACTAGCGGGAGTTCAAACCGGGGAGCTGTTTTTT.

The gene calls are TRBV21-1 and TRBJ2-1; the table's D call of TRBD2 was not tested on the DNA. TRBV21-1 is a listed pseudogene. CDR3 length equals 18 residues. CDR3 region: CASSKKGRGIRSYNEQFF. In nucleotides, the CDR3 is TGTGCCAGCAGCAAAAAGGGGCGGGGGATCCGCTCCTACAATGAGCAGTTCTTC.

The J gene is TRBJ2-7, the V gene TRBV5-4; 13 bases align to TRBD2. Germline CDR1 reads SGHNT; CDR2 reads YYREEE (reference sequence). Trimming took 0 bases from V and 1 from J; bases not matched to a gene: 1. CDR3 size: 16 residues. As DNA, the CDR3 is TGTGCCAGCAGCTTGGGACTAGCGGGGGGTTCCTACGAGCAGTACTTC. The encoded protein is CASSLGLAGGSYEQYF.

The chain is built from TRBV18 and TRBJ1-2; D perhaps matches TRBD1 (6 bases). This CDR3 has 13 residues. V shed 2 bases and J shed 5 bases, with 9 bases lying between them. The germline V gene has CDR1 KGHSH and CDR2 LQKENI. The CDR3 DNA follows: TGTGCCAGCTCACCAGGGGGCCATTATGGCTACACCTTC. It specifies CASSPGGHYGYTF.

The CDR3 spells CASRDPSGLYNEQFF. The DNA for the CDR3 is TGTGCCAGCAGGGACCCAAGCGGGCTTTACAATGAGCAGTTCTTC. The chain joins TRBV25-1 to TRBJ2-1, with D possibly TRBD2 on 6 matching bases. The CDR3 is made up of 15 amino acids. Germline CDR1 is MGHDK and CDR2 is SYGVNS. Trimming removed 6 bases from V and 4 bases from J, with 16 bases in between.

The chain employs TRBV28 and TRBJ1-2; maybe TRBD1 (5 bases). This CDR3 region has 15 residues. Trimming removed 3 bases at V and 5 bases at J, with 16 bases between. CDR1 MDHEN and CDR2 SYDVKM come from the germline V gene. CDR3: CASSFQGLDPYGYTF. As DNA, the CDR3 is TGTGCCAGCAGTTTCCAGGGTTTAGATCCTTATGGCTACACCTTC.

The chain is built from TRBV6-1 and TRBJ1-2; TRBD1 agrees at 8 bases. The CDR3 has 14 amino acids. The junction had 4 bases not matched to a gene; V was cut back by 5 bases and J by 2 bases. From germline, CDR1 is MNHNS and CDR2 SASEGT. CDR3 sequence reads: CASSYGQGNYGYTF. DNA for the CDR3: TGTGCCAGCAGTTATGGACAGGGCAACTATGGCTACACCTTC.

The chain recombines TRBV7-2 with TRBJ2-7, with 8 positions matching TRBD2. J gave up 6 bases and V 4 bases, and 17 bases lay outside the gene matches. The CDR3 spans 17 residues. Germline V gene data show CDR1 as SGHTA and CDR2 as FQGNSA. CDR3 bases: TGTGCCAGCAGCTCCCAACCTAGCGGGCGGGGGCCTGGCGAGCAGTACTTC. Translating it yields CASSSQPSGRGPGEQYF.

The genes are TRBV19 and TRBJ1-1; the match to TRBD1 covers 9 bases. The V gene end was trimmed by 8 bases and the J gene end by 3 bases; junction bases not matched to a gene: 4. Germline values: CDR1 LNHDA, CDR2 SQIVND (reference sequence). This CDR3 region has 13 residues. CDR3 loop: CASSGQGHTEAFF. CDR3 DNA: TGTGCCAGTTCCGGACAGGGGCACACTGAAGCTTTCTTT.

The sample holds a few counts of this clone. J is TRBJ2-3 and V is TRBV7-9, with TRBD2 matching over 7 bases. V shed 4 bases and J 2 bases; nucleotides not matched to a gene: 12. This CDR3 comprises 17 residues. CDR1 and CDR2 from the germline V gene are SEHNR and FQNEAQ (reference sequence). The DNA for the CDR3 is TGTGCCAGCAGCTCTCAAAGGCAAGCGGGGTACACAGATACGCAGTATTTT. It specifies CASSSQRQAGYTDTQYF. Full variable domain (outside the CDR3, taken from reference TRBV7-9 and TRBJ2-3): DTGVSQNPRHKITKRGQNVTFRCDPISEHNRLYWYRQTLGQGPEFLTYFQNEAQLEKSRLLSDRFSAERPKGSFSTLEIQRTEQGDSAMYLCASSSQRQAGYTDTQYFGPGTRLTVL.

For the CDR3, the DNA is TGTGCCAGCAGTGGGGCCACAGATACGCAGTATTTT. Residues: CASSGATDTQYF. The chain employs TRBV6-5 and TRBJ2-3, with D possibly matching TRBD1 (5 bases). The CDR3 has 12 residues. The V end was cut by 5 bases, the J end by 2 bases, with 5 bases between. Looked up from germline, CDR1 is MNHEY and CDR2 is SVGAGI.

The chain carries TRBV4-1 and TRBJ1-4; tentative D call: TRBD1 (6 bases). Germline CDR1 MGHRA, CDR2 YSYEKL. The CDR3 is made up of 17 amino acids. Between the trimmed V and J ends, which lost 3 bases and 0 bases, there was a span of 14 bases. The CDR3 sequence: CASSQNPGTTTNEKLFF. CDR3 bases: TGCGCCAGCAGCCAGAACCCCGGGACAACAACTAATGAAAAACTGTTTTTT.

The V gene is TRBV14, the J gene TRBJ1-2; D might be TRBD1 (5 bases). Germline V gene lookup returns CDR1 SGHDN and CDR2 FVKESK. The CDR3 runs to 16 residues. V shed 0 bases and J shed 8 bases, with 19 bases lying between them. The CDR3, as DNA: TGTGCCAGCAGCCAAGATTGGCCGCTTTCTCAGGGAGGCTACACCTTC. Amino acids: CASSQDWPLSQGGYTF. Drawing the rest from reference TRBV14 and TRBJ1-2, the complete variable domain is EAGVTQFPSHSVIEKGQTVTLRCDPISGHDNLYWYRRVMGKEIKFLLHFVKESKQDESGMPNNRFLAERTGGTYSTLKVQPAELEDSGVYFCASSQDWPLSQGGYTFGSGTRLTVV.

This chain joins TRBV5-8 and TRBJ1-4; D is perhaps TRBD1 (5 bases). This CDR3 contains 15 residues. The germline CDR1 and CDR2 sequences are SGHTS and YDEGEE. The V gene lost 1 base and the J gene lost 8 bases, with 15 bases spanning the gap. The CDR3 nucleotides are TGTGCCAGCAGCTTGCGGAGGGGAACGGGGGAAAAACTGTTTTTT. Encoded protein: CASSLRRGTGEKLFF.

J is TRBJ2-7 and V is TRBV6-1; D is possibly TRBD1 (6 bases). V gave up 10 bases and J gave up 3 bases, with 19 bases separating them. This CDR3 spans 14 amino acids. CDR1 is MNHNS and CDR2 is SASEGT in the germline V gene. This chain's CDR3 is CAIETTGTIYEQYF. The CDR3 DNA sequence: TGTGCCATCGAGACGACCGGGACAATCTACGAGCAGTACTTC.

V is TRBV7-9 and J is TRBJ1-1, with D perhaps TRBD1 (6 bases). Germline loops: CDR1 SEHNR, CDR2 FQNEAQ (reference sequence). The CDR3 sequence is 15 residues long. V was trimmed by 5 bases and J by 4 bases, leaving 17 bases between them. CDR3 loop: CASSIPTGSGTEAFF. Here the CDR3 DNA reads TGTGCCAGCAGCATCCCGACAGGTTCCGGCACTGAAGCTTTCTTT.

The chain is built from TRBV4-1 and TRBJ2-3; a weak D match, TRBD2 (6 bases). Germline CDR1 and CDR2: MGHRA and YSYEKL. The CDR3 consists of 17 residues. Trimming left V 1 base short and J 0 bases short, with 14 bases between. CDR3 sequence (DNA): TGCGCCAGCAGCCAAGGACCTGGCGGGGCTAGCACAGATACGCAGTATTTT. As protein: CASSQGPGGASTDTQYF.

The CDR3: CASAGGRSTYNEQFF. CDR3 DNA: TGTGCCAGCGCCGGGGGTCGGAGCACCTACAATGAGCAGTTCTTC. The rearrangement links TRBV2 to TRBJ2-1; a possible D gene is TRBD2 (6 bases). Trimming shortened V by 8 bases and J by 2 bases, and 16 bases separated the two germline ends. The CDR3 is made up of 15 amino acids. Germline V gene data show CDR1 as SNHLY and CDR2 as FYNNEI. Complete variable domain (other parts from reference TRBV2 and TRBJ2-1): EPEVTQTPSHQVTQMGQEVILRCVPISNHLYFYWYRQILGQKVEFLVSFYNNEISEKSEIFDDQFSVERPDGSNFTLKIRSTKLEDSAMYFCASAGGRSTYNEQFFGPGTRLTVL.

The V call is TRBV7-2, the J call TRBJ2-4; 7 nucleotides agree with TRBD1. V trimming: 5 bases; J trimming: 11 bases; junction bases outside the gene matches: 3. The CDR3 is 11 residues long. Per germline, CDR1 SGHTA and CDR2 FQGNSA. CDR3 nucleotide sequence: TGTGCCAGCAGCCTCGGGACAGTTCAGTACTTC. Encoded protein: CASSLGTVQYF.

CDR3 region: CASSFRGERETQYF. CDR3 in DNA: TGCGCCAGCAGCTTTCGTGGGGAGCGCGAGACCCAGTACTTC. The chain recombines TRBV5-1 with TRBJ2-5, with D possibly being TRBD2 (5 bases). V lost 2 bases to trimming and J lost 5 bases, with 13 bases between them. Germline CDR1 SGHRS, CDR2 YFSETQ. The CDR3 extends over 14 amino acids. The full variable domain, completed using reference TRBV5-1 and TRBJ2-5, is KAGVTQTPRYLIKTRGQQVTLSCSPISGHRSVSWYQQTPGQGLQFLFEYFSETQRNKGNFPGRFSGRQFSNSRSEMNVSTLELGDSALYLCASSFRGERETQYFGPGTRLLVL.